This paragraph covers one TCR beta chain sequence. This entry is derived from a study of monozygotic twins with inflammatory bowel disease. Germline V lookup: CDR1 GTSNPN, CDR2 SVGIG (reference sequence). The CDR3 has 15 amino acids. TCRdb re-called the 5' RACE reads and catalogs CDR3 proteins one per entry, DNA excluded. The repertoire table contains 440,000 or so distinct CDR3 sequences. The receptor comes from a human donor with ulcerative colitis or Crohn's disease, or a healthy co-twin of an affected twin (not recorded which). V is TRBV30 and J is TRBJ2-1; TCRdb designates TRBD1, a call that cannot be tested without DNA. Sequenced material: blood. CDR3 residues: CAWSVPGVPPMEQFF.